This T cell receptor (beta chain) was identified in a study of T cell responses to AZD1222 COVID-19 vaccine. Study-level findings and limits: Donors were mostly white British, more females; clonal diversity possibly underestimated.

V trimming: 2 bases; J trimming: 6 bases; junction bases outside the gene matches: 6. CDR1 and CDR2 from the germline V gene are SGHRS and YFSETQ. This CDR3 has 15 amino acids. This table comes from immunoSEQ multiplex PCR, and its TCRdb copy is limited to in-frame clones, with some not included. Of more than 100,000 clones in the sample, around 90% were seen once. Concerning this clone: Its antigen is unknown.

The clonotype comes from an adult who received the AZD1222 COVID-19 vaccine. The specimen comprised peripheral blood, sampled 28 days after the second AZD1222 dose. V and J are TRBV5-1 and TRBJ1-4; TRBD1 agrees at 8 bases. CDR3 in amino acids: CASSFDRGGDEKLFF. As DNA, the CDR3 is TGCGCCAGCAGCTTCGACAGGGGAGGGGATGAAAAACTGTTTTTT.